Sequencing of this T cell receptor beta chain was carried out in a study of metastatic and nonmetastatic thyroid tumors. TCRdb reprocessed the PCR reads via MiXCR. The table lists roughly 32,000 clones, roughly 7.1% of them singletons. This clone was picked up many times. Germline assignment: CDR1 SGHAT and CDR2 FQDESV (reference sequence). This CDR3 has 17 amino acids. Trimming took off 5 bases at V and 2 bases at J, with 16 bases between the two ends. The entire patient cohort was treatment-naive prior to thyroid surgery. Sequenced material: blood. The chain recombines TRBV11-1 with TRBJ2-6; the D is unclear. This clonotype was obtained from a female donor with papillary thyroid cancer or a benign thyroid nodule (not recorded which). Some clones in this sample may be carry-over from other donors' samples. CDR3 in DNA: TGTGCCAGCAGCGCGGTACAAGGGCCTCCTGGGGCCAACGTCCTGACTTTC. This gives the protein CASSAVQGPPGANVLTF.